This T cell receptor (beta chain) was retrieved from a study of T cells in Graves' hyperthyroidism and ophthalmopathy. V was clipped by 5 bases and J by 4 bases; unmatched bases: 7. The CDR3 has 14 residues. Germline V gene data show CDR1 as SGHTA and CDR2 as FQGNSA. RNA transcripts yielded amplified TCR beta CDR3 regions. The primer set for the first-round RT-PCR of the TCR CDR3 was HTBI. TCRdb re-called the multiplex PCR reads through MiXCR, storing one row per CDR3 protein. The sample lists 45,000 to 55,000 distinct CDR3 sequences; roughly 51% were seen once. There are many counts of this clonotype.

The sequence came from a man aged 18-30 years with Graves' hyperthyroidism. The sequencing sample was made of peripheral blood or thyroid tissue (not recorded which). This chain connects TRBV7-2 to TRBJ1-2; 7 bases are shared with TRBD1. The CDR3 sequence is CASSPGQALYGYTF. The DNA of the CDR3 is TGTGCCAGCAGCCCAGGACAGGCCCTCTATGGCTACACCTTC.